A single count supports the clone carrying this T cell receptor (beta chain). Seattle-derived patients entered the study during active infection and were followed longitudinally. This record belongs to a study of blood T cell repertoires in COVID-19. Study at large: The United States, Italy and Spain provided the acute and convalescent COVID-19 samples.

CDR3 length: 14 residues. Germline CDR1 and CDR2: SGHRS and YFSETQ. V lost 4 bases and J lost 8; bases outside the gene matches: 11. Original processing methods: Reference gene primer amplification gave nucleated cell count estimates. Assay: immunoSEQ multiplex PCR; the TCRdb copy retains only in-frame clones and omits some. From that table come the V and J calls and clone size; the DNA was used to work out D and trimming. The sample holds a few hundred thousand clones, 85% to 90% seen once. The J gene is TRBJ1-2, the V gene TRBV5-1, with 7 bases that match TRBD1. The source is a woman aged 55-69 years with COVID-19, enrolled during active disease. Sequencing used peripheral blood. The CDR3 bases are TGCGCCAGCAGCCTAATGACAGGGAGCGGCGGCTACACCTTC. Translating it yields CASSLMTGSGGYTF.